This passage covers 14 T cell receptor beta chains from one sample sequenced in a study of post-analysis software for immune sequencing data. These receptors' targets are unknown. TCR beta cDNA libraries had unique molecular identifiers. TCRdb re-derived calls from the PCR reads in MiXCR, one entry per CDR3 protein. There are hundreds of thousands of distinct CDR3 sequences in the sample; more than 50% occur only once, and about 11% lies in the top ten. General study results and limits: When patients were compared with controls, five TRBV segments were more frequent, TRBV5-6, TRBV5-1 and TRBV20-1 among them.

The sequencing sample was made of blood. All receptors derive from a girl aged 2-10 years with multiple sclerosis.

This chain links TRBV7-9 with TRBJ2-2; TRBD1 aligns across 9 bases. V trimming: 5 bases; J trimming: 3 bases; junction bases outside the gene matches: 1. Looked up from germline, CDR1 is SEHNR and CDR2 is FQNEAQ (reference sequence). The CDR3 has 14 amino acids. CDR3 nucleotides: TGTGCCAGCAGCCGACAGGGGGACACCGGGGAGCTGTTTTTT. Protein product: CASSRQGDTGELFF.

This sequence joins TRBV6-6 and TRBJ2-1; TRBD2 aligns across 11 bases. There are 17 residues in the CDR3. The junction had 3 bases not matched to a gene; V was cut back by 2 bases and J by 0 bases. Per the germline V gene, CDR1 is MNHNY and CDR2 is SVGAGI (reference sequence). CDR3 sequence: CASSYLAGGSSYNEQFF. For the CDR3, the DNA is TGTGCCAGCAGTTACCTAGCGGGGGGTAGCTCCTACAATGAGCAGTTCTTC.

The chain is built from TRBV14 and TRBJ2-1, with 11 bases matching TRBD1. With 0 bases clipped from V and 6 bases from J, the junction kept 7 bases outside the gene matches. Germline CDR1 SGHDN, CDR2 FVKESK. This CDR3 is 17 amino acids long. In DNA, the CDR3 is TGTGCCAGCAGCCAAGAAGATTATGGGACAGGGGGCAATGAGCAGTTCTTC. Translating gives CASSQEDYGTGGNEQFF.

The table lists this clonotype with a few counts. The gene calls are TRBV29-1 and TRBJ2-1; TRBD2 matches at 10 bases. Germline loops: CDR1 SQVTM, CDR2 ANQGSEA. The CDR3 runs to 16 residues. Trimming removed 5 bases from V and 5 bases from J; junction bases left unmatched: 12. The CDR3 is CSVSRAGGTQNNEQFF. In DNA form, the CDR3 reads TGCAGCGTTAGCAGAGCGGGAGGGACTCAGAACAATGAGCAGTTCTTC.

This clonotype occurred a few times. CDR3 coding DNA: TGTGCTAGTGGTTTGGGTTATTACGAGCAGTACTTC. As protein: CASGLGYYEQYF. The J gene is TRBJ2-5, the V gene TRBV12-5; D ambiguous. The DNA end favors TRBJ2-7, so the J call may be wrong. The length of the CDR3 is 12 residues. Germline V lookup: CDR1 LGHNT, CDR2 FRNRAP.

A few counts support this clonotype. V and J are TRBV10-3 and TRBJ2-4; D gene uncertain. Trimming pared 4 bases from V and 1 base from J, leaving 11 bases between. CDR1 is ENHRY and CDR2 is SYGVKD in the germline V gene. CDR3 length: 15 residues. DNA of the CDR3: TGTGCCATCAGTGCTACGGATCGCGCCAAAAACATTCAGTACTTC. Protein sequence: CAISATDRAKNIQYF.

This clonotype was observed a single time. The rearrangement uses TRBV20-1 and TRBJ2-7; either TRBD1 or TRBD2 may supply D (5 bases each). V gave up 3 bases and J gave up 2 bases, with 14 bases separating them. The CDR3 spans 14 residues. The germline V gene has CDR1 DFQATT and CDR2 SNEGSKA (reference sequence). CDR3 sequence reads: CSASWWDGPYEQYF. As DNA, the CDR3 is TGCAGTGCTAGTTGGTGGGACGGACCCTACGAGCAGTACTTC.

This chain connects TRBV20-1 to TRBJ1-5; D might be TRBD1 (5 bases). V shed 5 bases and J shed 6 bases, with 17 bases lying between them. The CDR3 loop spans 14 amino acids. Germline CDR1 is DFQATT and CDR2 is SNEGSKA (reference sequence). The CDR3 sequence: CSAATEGRGQPQHF. The CDR3 DNA sequence: TGCAGTGCTGCAACGGAGGGAAGGGGTCAGCCCCAGCATTTT.

V is TRBV29-1 and J is TRBJ2-3; TRBD2 matches 9 bases. There are 21 residues in the CDR3. The V gene's germline CDR1 is SQVTM and CDR2 ANQGSEA. Unmatched junction bases numbered 23, after V lost 0 bases and J lost 4 bases. The CDR3 bases are TGCAGCGTTGAAGAGGTACCGACATTAACCAGCGGGAGGTCCCTACCAGATACGCAGTATTTT. Translation gives CSVEEVPTLTSGRSLPDTQYF.

The rearrangement uses TRBV7-2 and TRBJ2-4, with 10 positions matching TRBD1. Germline assignment: CDR1 SGHTA and CDR2 FQGNSA. The CDR3 extends over 16 amino acids. The trim removed 2 bases at V and 8 bases at J, leaving 9 bases unmatched. The CDR3 sequence is CASSLLPGQGLYIQYF. For the CDR3, the DNA is TGTGCCAGCAGCTTACTACCGGGACAGGGGTTGTACATTCAGTACTTC. Combining the CDR3 with reference TRBV7-2 and TRBJ2-4 gives the whole variable domain GAGVSQSPSNKVTEKGKDVELRCDPISGHTALYWYRQSLGQGLEFLIYFQGNSAPDKSGLPSDRFSAERTGGSVSTLTIQRTQQEDSAVYLCASSLLPGQGLYIQYFGAGTRLSVL.

V usage is TRBV6-5 and J usage is TRBJ2-1; 9 bases match TRBD2. The CDR3 loop spans 15 amino acids. From germline, CDR1 is MNHEY and CDR2 SVGAGI. V lost 6 bases, J lost 3 bases, and 6 bases stayed unmatched. Here the CDR3 DNA reads TGTGCCAGCAGAAAGAAGCGGGAGGACTACAATGAGCAGTTCTTC. It encodes CASRKKREDYNEQFF.

The genes are TRBV4-1 and TRBJ2-3; tentatively, D is TRBD1 (5 bases). In germline, CDR1 is MGHRA, CDR2 YSYEKL. The CDR3 consists of 16 residues. The V and J ends lost 1 base and 5 bases respectively, with 16 bases between them. CDR3 in DNA: TGCGCCAGCAGCCAAGGGAAGGGGATGCTTTTAGATACGCAGTATTTT. Translating gives CASSQGKGMLLDTQYF.

V and J are TRBV5-5 and TRBJ2-7, with TRBD2 matching over 8 bases. This CDR3 is built from 18 residues. V lost 3 bases and J lost 4; bases outside the gene matches: 18. Germline CDR1 and CDR2: SGHKS and YYEKEE (reference sequence). The CDR3: CASSSRLGAGGSRYEQYF. DNA of the CDR3: TGTGCCAGCAGCTCGAGGCTCGGGGCGGGAGGTTCGCGTTACGAGCAGTACTTC.

This clonotype was observed a few times. The J gene is TRBJ2-1, the V gene TRBV12-3 or TRBV12-4; TRBD2 agrees at 16 bases. The CDR3 consists of 18 residues. The V gene end was trimmed by 3 bases and the J gene end by 1 base; junction bases not matched to a gene: 3. The CDR3 bases are TGTGCCAGCAGTTTCGGGACTAGCGGGGGGGGGTCCTACAATGAGCAGTTCTTC. Protein sequence: CASSFGTSGGGSYNEQFF.